This note documents a single T cell receptor beta chain sequence. The antigen is undetermined. The sample is drawn from a study of cytomegalovirus exposure and HLA in healthy donors. Healthy individuals who donated bone marrow served as the donors. Amplification used 60 Vbeta primers and 13 Jbeta primers. Here immunoSEQ multiplex PCR was the method, and the copy in TCRdb shows in-frame clones only, minus some. Here the sample table reports around 53,000 clones. Study observations and caveats: A missense DCLRE1C variant was associated with V- and J-gene trimming of TCR beta chains in a later analysis, and an independent cohort replicated the association.

Trimming took off 4 bases at V and 4 bases at J, with 14 bases between the two ends. This CDR3 region has 14 residues. Germline V gene lookup returns CDR1 MGHRA and CDR2 YSYEKL. Sample: PBMCs. The sequence came from a woman under 40 in good health and CMV-seropositive. The chain is built from TRBV4-1 and TRBJ2-7; a possible D gene is TRBD1 (7 bases). The CDR3 loop reads CASSPGVRGYEQYF. The CDR3 DNA follows: TGCGCCAGCAGCCCGGGAGTCAGGGGGTACGAGCAGTACTTC.